This T cell receptor beta chain was obtained from a study of CD8 T cells in ankylosing spondylitis. Broader study findings: A TCR beta motif of several highly homologous variants appeared characteristic of ankylosing spondylitis blood. Those disease-linked clones were CD8+; they were also relatively rare in peripheral blood. Disease-associated clones were reportedly significantly overrepresented in matched ankylosing spondylitis synovial fluid.

A word on this clonotype: Its specificity is unknown.

Using quantitative 5'-RACE with molecular barcodes, the authors made TCR beta libraries. Via MiXCR, TCRdb re-called the 5' RACE reads, giving one row per CDR3 protein. The repertoire holds 25,000 to 35,000 distinct CDR3 sequences, with about 30% as singletons. Germline V gene data show CDR1 as SGHRS and CDR2 as YFSETQ. The CDR3 is 17 amino acids. V shed 4 bases and J 6 bases; nucleotides not matched to a gene: 18. This clonotype originated in a male donor with ankylosing spondylitis. The sample taken for sequencing was synovial fluid, either unsorted or a sorted T cell fraction (not recorded which). This rearrangement joins TRBV5-1 to TRBJ2-7, with 8 bases aligning to TRBD2. The CDR3 coding sequence is TGCGCCAGCAGCCGATTCACCCGACTAGCGACACCGGGCGAGCAGTACGTC. Encoded protein: CASSRFTRLATPGEQYV.